The next 6 T cell receptor beta chains were all read from a single sample in a study of T cell responses to AZD1222 COVID-19 vaccine. The assay was immunoSEQ multiplex PCR, and TCRdb's table has in-frame clones only and misses some. This sample has about 94,000 clones, with less than 85% found just once. Sequencing was performed on peripheral blood, taken 28 days after the second AZD1222 dose. These receptors came from an adult who received the AZD1222 COVID-19 vaccine.

V gene TRBV10-2 combines with J gene TRBJ2-6; 9 bases fit TRBD1. This CDR3 region has 17 residues. Germline trimming cut 3 bases from V and 2 bases from J; bases unmatched to any gene: 5. Germline V gene lookup returns CDR1 WSHSY and CDR2 SAAADI. The CDR3 sequence: CASSEGTGSPGANVLTF. In nucleotides, the CDR3 is TGCGCCAGCAGTGAAGGGACAGGGTCCCCTGGGGCCAACGTCCTGACTTTC.

This clone has only one observation. This chain joins TRBV3-1 (or the pseudogene TRBV3-2) and TRBJ1-1; 7 bases align to TRBD1. The CDR3 spans 12 residues. Looked up from germline, CDR1 is LGHDT and CDR2 is YNNKEL (reference sequence). After removal of 8 bases from V and 11 bases from J, the junction contained 11 bases not matched to a gene. This CDR3 reads CASCSPTGQAFF. As DNA, the CDR3 is TGTGCCAGCTGTTCACCGACAGGGCAGGCTTTCTTT.

V gene TRBV9 combines with J gene TRBJ1-6; a possible D gene is TRBD1 (6 bases). The CDR3 sequence is 14 residues long. Germline CDR1 and CDR2: SGDLS and YYNGEE. Trimming pared 3 bases from V and 6 bases from J, leaving 10 bases between. The CDR3 DNA reads as TGTGCCAGCAGCGGACAGGTCCCTAATTCACCCCTCCACTTT. Translating it yields CASSGQVPNSPLHF.

This rearrangement joins TRBV6-5 to TRBJ1-1; a possible D gene is TRBD1 (5 bases). The germline gives CDR1 MNHEY, CDR2 SVGAGI. The CDR3 contains 15 residues. V was trimmed by 6 bases and J by 4 bases, leaving 18 bases between them. CDR3 sequence: CASRAGGWSGTEAFF. CDR3 sequence (DNA): TGTGCCAGCAGGGCGGGGGGGTGGAGTGGCACTGAAGCTTTCTTT.

This clone was recorded only once. The V call is TRBV5-1, the J call TRBJ2-5; 8 bases fit TRBD2. V was clipped by 3 bases and J by 1 base; unmatched bases: 5. The CDR3 covers 15 residues. Germline V gene data show CDR1 as SGHRS and CDR2 as YFSETQ. CDR3 nucleotide sequence: TGCGCCAGCAGCTGGAACGGGGGGGCCCAAGAGACCCAGTACTTC. Amino acids: CASSWNGGAQETQYF.

The chain joins TRBV7-2 to TRBJ2-7; 7 bases line up with TRBD1. The CDR3 consists of 14 residues. Germline trimming cut 5 bases from V and 1 base from J; bases unmatched to any gene: 5. The germline gives CDR1 SGHTA, CDR2 FQGNSA. The CDR3 DNA sequence: TGTGCCAGCAGCCCGGGACAGACATCCTACGAGCAGTACTTC. It encodes CASSPGQTSYEQYF.